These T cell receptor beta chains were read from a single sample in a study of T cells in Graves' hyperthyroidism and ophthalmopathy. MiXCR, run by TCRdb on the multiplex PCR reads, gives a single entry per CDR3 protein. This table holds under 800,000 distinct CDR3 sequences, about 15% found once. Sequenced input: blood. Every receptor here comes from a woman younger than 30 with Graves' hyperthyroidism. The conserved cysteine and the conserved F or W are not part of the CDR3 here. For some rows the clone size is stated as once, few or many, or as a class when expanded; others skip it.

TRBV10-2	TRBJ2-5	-	ASSDDLLAGRETQY
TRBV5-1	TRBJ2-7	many	ASSLRARILSSYEQY
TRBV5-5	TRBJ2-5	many	ASSLGQGFETQY
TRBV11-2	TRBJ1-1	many	ASRTSSVTEAF
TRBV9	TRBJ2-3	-	ASSVAGGITDTQY
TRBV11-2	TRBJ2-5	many	ASSLNGGAGVLETQY
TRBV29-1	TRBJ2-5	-	SAGGGYQETQY
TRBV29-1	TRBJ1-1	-	SVDGWGGAAF
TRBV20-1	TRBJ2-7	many	SAGLSTYEQY
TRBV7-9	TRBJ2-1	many	ASSFFAGSYNEQF
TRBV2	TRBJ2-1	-	ASHWRSYNEQF
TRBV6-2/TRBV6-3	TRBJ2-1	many	ASSYSPPQGVYNEQF
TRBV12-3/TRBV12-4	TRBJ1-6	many	ASSLGQTYSPLH
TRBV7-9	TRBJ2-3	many	ASSFLLAASTDTQY
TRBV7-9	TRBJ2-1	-	ASSLEGLVYNEQF
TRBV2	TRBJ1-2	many	ASSEALGGTAYGYT
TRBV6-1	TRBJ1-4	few	ASSPLLKLF
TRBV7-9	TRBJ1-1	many	ASSLGHANTEAF
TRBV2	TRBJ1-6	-	ASSEALAPNSSLH
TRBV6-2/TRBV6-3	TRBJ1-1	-	ASPGGWNTEAF
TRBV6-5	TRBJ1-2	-	ASSSGAPRGSGYT
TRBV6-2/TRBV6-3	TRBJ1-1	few	ASGRAAEAF
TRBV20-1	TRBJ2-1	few	SAEPSGGFYNEQF
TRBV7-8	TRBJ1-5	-	ASSSEGRSAITQPQH
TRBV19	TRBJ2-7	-	ASSTTGARTYEQY
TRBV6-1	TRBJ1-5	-	ASRDRPYQPQH
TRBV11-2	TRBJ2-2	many	ASSTNVGTGELF
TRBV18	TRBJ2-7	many	ASSPGPTPTYEQY
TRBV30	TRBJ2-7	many	AWSYYSYEQY
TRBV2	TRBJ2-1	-	ASKGESLVAEQF
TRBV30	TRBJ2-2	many	AWKEQGVGTGELF
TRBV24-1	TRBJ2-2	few	ATSDYGGKTGELF
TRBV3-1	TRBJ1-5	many	ASSQGATGNQPQH
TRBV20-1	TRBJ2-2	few	SASAWGQTGELF
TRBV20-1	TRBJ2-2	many	SAPLEAPGTGELF
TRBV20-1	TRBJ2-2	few	TTRDSSNTGELF
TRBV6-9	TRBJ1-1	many	ASTRSGTGGTEAF
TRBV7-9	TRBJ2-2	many	ASSRYPLDGPNTGELF
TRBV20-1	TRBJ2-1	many	SARQTSATEQF
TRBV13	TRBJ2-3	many	ASSFQDRASTDTQY
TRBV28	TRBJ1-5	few	ATLRGLQPQH
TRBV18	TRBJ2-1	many	ASLPPSGRHYEQF
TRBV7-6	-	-	ASSLGVRGSTGAF
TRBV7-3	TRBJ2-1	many	ASSPREPGCEQF
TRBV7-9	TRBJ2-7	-	ASSSTRWGQGAQPAYEQY
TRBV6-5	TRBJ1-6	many	ASSLDRINSPLH
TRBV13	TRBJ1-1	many	ASSLGGERRNTEAF
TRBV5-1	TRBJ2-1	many	ASSFTTSGRDNEQF
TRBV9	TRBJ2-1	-	ASSGFHRQGTEQF
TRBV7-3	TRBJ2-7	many	ASSLQGRQGGEQY
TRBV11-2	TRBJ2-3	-	VSSSTGGKDTQY
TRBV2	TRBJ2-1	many	ATRTSFRNEQF
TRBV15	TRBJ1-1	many	ATSRQWDTEAF
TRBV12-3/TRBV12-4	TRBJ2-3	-	ASSLDGTGDTQY
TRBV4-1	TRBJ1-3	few	ASSQGTPATLSFSGNTIY
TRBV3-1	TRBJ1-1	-	ASSQVIGTSGNTEAF
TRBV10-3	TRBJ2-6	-	AISERDSGANVLT
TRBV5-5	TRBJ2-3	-	ASSLVVGGGDTQY
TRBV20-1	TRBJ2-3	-	SARGDRAVYTDTQY